A single TCR beta chain is shown here with its context. The data were obtained in a study of blood T cell repertoires in COVID-19. Study-wide context: T cells, B-cell-depleted T cells, or PBMCs supplied cDNA or gDNA.

In the study's own analysis: Researchers report that nucleated cell counts were estimated from reference gene primer amplification. Profiled with immunoSEQ multiplex PCR; TCRdb holds only in-frame clones, not every one. The DNA was the basis for D and trimming; V, J and clone size are from that table. The table includes just under 100,000 clones, around 84% detected once. The V segment lost 2 bases and the J segment 14 bases; nucleotides outside the gene matches: 16. There are 16 residues in the CDR3. The rearrangement links TRBV5-3 to TRBJ1-6; 7 bases fit TRBD1. TRBV5-3 is labeled an ORF, and its function is uncertain. Sequenced sample: peripheral blood. The TCR comes from a woman in her sixties or seventies in a cohort sampled during active or convalescent COVID-19. The CDR3 is CARSFLTGLRVRSLHF. CDR3 in DNA: TGTGCCAGAAGCTTTTTGACAGGGTTGCGGGTTCGGTCCCTCCACTTT.